Sequencing of this T cell receptor beta chain was carried out in a study of blood T cell repertoires in COVID-19. TCRdb keeps only in-frame clones here, not all; method: immunoSEQ multiplex PCR. The sample has some 350,000 clones, about 90% seen once. Germline CDR1 MNHEY, CDR2 SVGAGI. The junction had 3 bases not matched to a gene; V was cut back by 8 bases and J by 6 bases. This CDR3 is built from 11 residues. Ages ranged from 18 to 89 years, with residence in around 24 US areas. The sequence was collected from a woman aged 25 to 45 who had recovered from COVID-19. The chain joins TRBV6-5 to TRBJ2-7; TRBD1 matches at 8 bases. Input material: PBMCs or T cells enriched from blood (not recorded which). The CDR3 is CASGTGGEQYF. The CDR3 DNA reads TGTGCCAGCGGTACAGGGGGCGAGCAGTACTTC.